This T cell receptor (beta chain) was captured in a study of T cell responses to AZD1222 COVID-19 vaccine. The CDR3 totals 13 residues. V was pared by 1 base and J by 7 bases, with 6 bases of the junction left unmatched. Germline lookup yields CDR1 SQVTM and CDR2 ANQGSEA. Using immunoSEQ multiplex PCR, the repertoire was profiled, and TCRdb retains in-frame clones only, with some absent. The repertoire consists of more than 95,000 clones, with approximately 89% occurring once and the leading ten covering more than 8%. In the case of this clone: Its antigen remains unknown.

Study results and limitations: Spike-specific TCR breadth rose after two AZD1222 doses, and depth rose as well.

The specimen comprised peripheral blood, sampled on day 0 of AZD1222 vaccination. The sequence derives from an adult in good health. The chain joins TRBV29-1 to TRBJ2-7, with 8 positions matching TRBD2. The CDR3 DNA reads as TGCAGCGTTGAAGGCCTAGCGGGTAGTGAGCAGTACTTC. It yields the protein CSVEGLAGSEQYF.